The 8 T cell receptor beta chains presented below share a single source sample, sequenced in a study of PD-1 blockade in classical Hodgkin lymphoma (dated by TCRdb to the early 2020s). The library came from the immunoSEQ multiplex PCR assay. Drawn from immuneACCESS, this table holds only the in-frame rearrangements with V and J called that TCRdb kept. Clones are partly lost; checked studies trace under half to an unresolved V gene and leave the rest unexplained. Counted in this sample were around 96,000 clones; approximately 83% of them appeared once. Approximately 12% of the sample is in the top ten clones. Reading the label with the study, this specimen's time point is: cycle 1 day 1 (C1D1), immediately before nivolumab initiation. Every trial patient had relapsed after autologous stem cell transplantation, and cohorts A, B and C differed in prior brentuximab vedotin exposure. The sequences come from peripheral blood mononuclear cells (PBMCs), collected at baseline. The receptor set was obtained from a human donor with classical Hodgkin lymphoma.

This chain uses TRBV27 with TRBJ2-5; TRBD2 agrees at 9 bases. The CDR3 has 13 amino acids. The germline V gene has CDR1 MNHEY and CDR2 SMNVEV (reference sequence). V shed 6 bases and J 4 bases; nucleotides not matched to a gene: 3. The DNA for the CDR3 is TGTGCCAGCAGGGGACTAGCCTTAGAGACCCAGTACTTC. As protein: CASRGLALETQYF.

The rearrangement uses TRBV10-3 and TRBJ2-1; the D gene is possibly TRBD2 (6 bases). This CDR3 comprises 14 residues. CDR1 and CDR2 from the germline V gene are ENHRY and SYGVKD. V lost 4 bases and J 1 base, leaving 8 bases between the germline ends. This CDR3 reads CAISASDSYNEQFF. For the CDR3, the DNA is TGTGCCATCAGTGCTAGCGATTCCTACAATGAGCAGTTCTTC.

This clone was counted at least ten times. CDR3 nucleotides: TGTGCCAGCAGTGTGGGGAACAAGGGGGTGAGGGAGCAGTACTTC. Translating it yields CASSVGNKGVREQYF. V is TRBV27 and J is TRBJ2-7, with D perhaps matching TRBD1 (6 bases). Germline values: CDR1 MNHEY, CDR2 SMNVEV (reference sequence). The germline V and J ends were trimmed by 5 bases and 7 bases, with 21 bases remaining between them. The CDR3 extends over 15 amino acids.

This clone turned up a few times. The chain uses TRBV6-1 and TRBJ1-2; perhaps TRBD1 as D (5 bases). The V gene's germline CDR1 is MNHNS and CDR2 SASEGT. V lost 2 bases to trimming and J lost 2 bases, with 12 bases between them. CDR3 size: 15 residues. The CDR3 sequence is CASSEYAGRNYGYTF. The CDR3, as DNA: TGTGCCAGCAGTGAATACGCGGGACGGAACTATGGCTACACCTTC.

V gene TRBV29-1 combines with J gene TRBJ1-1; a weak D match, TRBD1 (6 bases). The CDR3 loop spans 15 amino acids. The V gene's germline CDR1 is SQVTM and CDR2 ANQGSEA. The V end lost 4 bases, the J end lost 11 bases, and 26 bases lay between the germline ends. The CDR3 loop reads CSVVKGGAREVGAFF. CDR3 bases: TGCAGCGTTGTCAAAGGGGGGGCGCGGGAAGTCGGGGCTTTCTTT.

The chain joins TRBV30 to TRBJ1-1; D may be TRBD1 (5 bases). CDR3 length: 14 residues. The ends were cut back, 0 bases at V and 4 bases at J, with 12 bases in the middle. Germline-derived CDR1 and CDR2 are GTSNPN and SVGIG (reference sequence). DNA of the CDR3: TGTGCCTGGAGTGTGGATTTGGGGGGCACTGAAGCTTTCTTT. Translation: CAWSVDLGGTEAFF.

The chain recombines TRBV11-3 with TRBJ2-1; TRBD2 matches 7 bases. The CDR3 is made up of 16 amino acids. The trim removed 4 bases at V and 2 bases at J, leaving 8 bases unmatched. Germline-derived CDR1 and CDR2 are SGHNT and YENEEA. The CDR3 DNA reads TGTGCCAGCAGCTCCCGAGGGAGGGCGACCTACAATGAGCAGTTCTTC. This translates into CASSSRGRATYNEQFF. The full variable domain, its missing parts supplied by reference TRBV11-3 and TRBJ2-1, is EAGVVQSPRYKIIEKKQPVAFWCNPISGHNTLYWYLQNLGQGPELLIRYENEEAVDDSQLPKDRFSAERLKGVDSTLKIQPAELGDSAVYLCASSSRGRATYNEQFFGPGTRLTVL.

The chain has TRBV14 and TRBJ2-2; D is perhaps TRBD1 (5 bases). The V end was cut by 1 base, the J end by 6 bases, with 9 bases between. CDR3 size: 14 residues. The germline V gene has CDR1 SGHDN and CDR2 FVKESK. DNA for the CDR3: TGTGCCAGCAGCCAAGTCAGGGTGCCCGGGGAGCTGTTTTTT. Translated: CASSQVRVPGELFF.